This T cell receptor (beta chain) was captured by sequencing in a study of CD4+ T cells in melanoma. Sequenced by immunoSEQ multiplex PCR; TCRdb stores in-frame clones only, minus some. The sample yields more than 12,000 clones, roughly 69% seen once. On this clone: The antigen is not known. One end of the junction is discordant with germline, which a read error may explain. At the DNA level, this CDR3 is encoded by other sequences in the same sample as well.

Study results and caveats: Diverse differentiation states were reported for melanoma neoantigen-specific CD4+ T cells. A reported correlation linked neoantigen-specific CD4+ T cells to CD8+, macrophage and B cell function.

This receptor was identified in a human donor with melanoma. The source material was cells from a culture (not recorded whether cultured in vitro).

The CDR3 spells CASSVGRGPIHEQYF. CDR3 bases: TGTGCCAGCAGCGTGGGGAGGGGACCAATCCACGAACAGTACTTC. This chain uses TRBV9 with TRBJ2-7, with TRBD2 matching 7 bases. From germline, CDR1 is SGDLS and CDR2 YYNGEE. This CDR3 has 15 amino acids.